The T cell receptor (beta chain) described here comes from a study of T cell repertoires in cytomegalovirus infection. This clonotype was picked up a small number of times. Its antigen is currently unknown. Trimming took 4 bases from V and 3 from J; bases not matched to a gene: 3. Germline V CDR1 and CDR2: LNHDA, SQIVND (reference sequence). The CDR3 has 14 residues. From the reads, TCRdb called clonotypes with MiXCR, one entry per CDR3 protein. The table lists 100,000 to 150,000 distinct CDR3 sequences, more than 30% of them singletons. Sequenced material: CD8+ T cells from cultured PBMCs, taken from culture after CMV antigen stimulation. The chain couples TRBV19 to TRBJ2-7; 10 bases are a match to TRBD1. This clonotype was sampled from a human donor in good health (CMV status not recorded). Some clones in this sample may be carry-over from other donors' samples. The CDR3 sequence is CASSRTGGVYEQYF. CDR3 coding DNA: TGTGCCAGTAGTAGGACAGGGGGTGTCTACGAGCAGTACTTC. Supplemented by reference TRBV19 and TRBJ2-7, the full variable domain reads DGGITQSPKYLFRKEGQNVTLSCEQNLNHDAMYWYRQDPGQGLRLIYYSQIVNDFQKGDIAEGYSVSREKKESFPLTVTSAQKNPTAFYLCASSRTGGVYEQYFGPGTRLTVT.